Listed here are 23 T cell receptor beta chains from one sample, sequenced in a study of T cells after yellow fever vaccination. TCRdb reprocessed the 5' RACE reads with MiXCR, giving one entry per CDR3 protein. The table shows 170,000 or so distinct CDR3 sequences, with approximately 6.2% occurring only once. This specimen was CD4+ T cells sorted from PBMCs, taken on the day of the first yellow fever vaccination. The receptor source for this set is a man younger than 35 who received the YFV17D yellow fever vaccine.

This clonotype was counted many times. The chain links TRBV3-1 to TRBJ2-3, with TRBD2 identical over 10 bases. Germline assignment: CDR1 LGHDT and CDR2 YNNKEL (reference sequence). This CDR3 contains 16 residues. The junction had 6 bases not matched to a gene; V was cut back by 3 bases and J by 3 bases. The CDR3 coding sequence is TGTGCCAGCAGCCAGGGGACTAGCGAATATACAGATACGCAGTATTTT. Its protein is CASSQGTSEYTDTQYF.

The sample holds many counts of this clonotype. The rearrangement links TRBV5-1 to TRBJ2-1, with 8 bases fitting TRBD1. The CDR3 is made up of 14 amino acids. The germline V gene has CDR1 SGHRS and CDR2 YFSETQ. Trimming took 4 bases from V and 5 from J; bases not matched to a gene: 5. This CDR3 reads CASSIGQGNNEQFF. In nucleotides, the CDR3 is TGCGCCAGCAGCATAGGACAGGGTAACAATGAGCAGTTCTTC.

The V call is TRBV29-1, the J call TRBJ1-2, with 8 nucleotides matching TRBD1. The CDR3 runs 15 residues. The J segment lost 1 base and the V segment lost 5 bases, leaving 9 bases of the junction unmatched. Germline lookup yields CDR1 SQVTM and CDR2 ANQGSEA. The CDR3 sequence: CSVSAGGPLNYGYTF. The CDR3 DNA follows: TGCAGCGTTTCGGCAGGGGGCCCACTTAACTATGGCTACACCTTC. The full variable domain, completed using reference TRBV29-1 and TRBJ1-2, is SAVISQKPSRDICQRGTSLTIQCQVDSQVTMMFWYRQQPGQSLTLIATANQGSEATYESGFVIDKFPISRPNLTFSTLTVSNMSPEDSSIYLCSVSAGGPLNYGYTFGSGTRLTVV.

This rearrangement joins TRBV4-1 to TRBJ1-1; TRBD1 might be the D (5 bases). The CDR3 totals 16 residues. CDR1 is MGHRA, CDR2 YSYEKL, per germline. Trimming left V 2 bases short and J 1 base short, with 14 bases between. The CDR3 region is CASSQRDFPWNTEAFF. The CDR3 DNA reads TGCGCCAGCAGCCAAAGGGACTTCCCGTGGAACACTGAAGCTTTCTTT.

In its sample, this clonotype was seen many times. The CDR3 nucleotides read TGCAGTGCGAGACTCGGCGGAGATACGCAGTATTTT. Its translation: CSARLGGDTQYF. The chain is built from TRBV20-1 and TRBJ2-3; D remains ambiguous. The CDR3 has 12 residues. The V and J ends lost 6 bases and 5 bases respectively, with 12 bases between them. CDR1 and CDR2 from the germline V gene are DFQATT and SNEGSKA (reference sequence).

The V gene is TRBV11-2, the J gene TRBJ2-1; 8 bases are shared with TRBD1. V gave up 8 bases and J gave up 4 bases; unmatched junction bases: 10. This CDR3 has 15 amino acids. The germline V gene encodes CDR1 SGHAT and CDR2 FQNNGV. The CDR3 region has the DNA TGTGCCAGCGACGACAGGGGACCTTTATACAATGAGCAGTTCTTC. Protein product: CASDDRGPLYNEQFF. The full variable domain, with the rest looked up from reference TRBV11-2 and TRBJ2-1, is EAGVAQSPRYKIIEKRQSVAFWCNPISGHATLYWYQQILGQGPKLLIQFQNNGVVDDSQLPKDRFSAERLKGVDSTLKIQPAKLEDSAVYLCASDDRGPLYNEQFFGPGTRLTVL.

Ten or more counts support this clonotype. V is TRBV6-5 and J is TRBJ2-7; D is possibly TRBD1 or TRBD2 (5 bases each). Germline CDR1 MNHEY, CDR2 SVGAGI. Trimming took 8 bases from V and 5 from J, leaving 13 bases between them. This CDR3 region has 12 residues. The CDR3 region is CASGSPGHEQYV. The CDR3 DNA follows: TGTGCCAGCGGGTCCCCGGGGCACGAGCAGTACGTC.

The table lists this clonotype with many counts. The rearrangement uses TRBV7-2 and TRBJ2-7; D unclear. V lost 5 bases and J lost 7, with 12 bases in between. Germline lookup yields CDR1 SGHTA and CDR2 FQGNSA. The CDR3 is 12 amino acids. The CDR3 loop reads CASSHINREQYF. The CDR3 nucleotides are TGTGCCAGCAGCCATATCAATAGGGAGCAGTACTTC. The complete variable domain, with remaining parts taken from reference TRBV7-2 and TRBJ2-7, reads GAGVSQSPSNKVTEKGKDVELRCDPISGHTALYWYRQSLGQGLEFLIYFQGNSAPDKSGLPSDRFSAERTGGSVSTLTIQRTQQEDSAVYLCASSHINREQYFGPGTRLTVT.

This clonotype was counted between two and nine times. The chain combines TRBV12-3 or TRBV12-4 with TRBJ1-6, with TRBD1 matching over 9 bases. This CDR3 has 15 amino acids. The V segment lost 6 bases and the J segment 9 bases; nucleotides outside the gene matches: 9. The CDR3 DNA follows: TGTGCCAGCAGCCCCCCGGGACAGGGCATTTCACCCCTCCACTTT. This gives the protein CASSPPGQGISPLHF.

The chain carries TRBV9 and TRBJ2-3; TRBD2 aligns across 7 bases. This CDR3 is built from 15 residues. J was trimmed by 1 base and V by 0 bases; bases with no gene match: 2. The germline V gene encodes CDR1 SGDLS and CDR2 YYNGEE. CDR3 DNA: TGTGCCAGCAGCGTAGGTACTAGCGGCACAGATACGCAGTATTTT. Encoded protein: CASSVGTSGTDTQYF.

This clonotype was found many times. This chain connects TRBV4-3 to TRBJ2-2, with D unclear. This CDR3 spans 18 amino acids. The germline V gene encodes CDR1 LGHNA and CDR2 YSLEER. V was pared by 6 bases and J by 2 bases, with 22 bases between. The CDR3 reads CASSRPPSSYSNTGELFF. The DNA of the CDR3 is TGCGCCAGCAGTCGACCGCCCAGTTCCTACTCCAACACCGGGGAGCTGTTTTTT.

This clonotype appeared many times. The J gene is TRBJ2-3, the V gene TRBV4-1, with TRBD2 matching over 13 bases. With 1 base clipped from V and 2 bases from J, the junction kept 6 bases outside the gene matches. Germline CDR1 reads MGHRA; CDR2 reads YSYEKL. CDR3 size: 18 residues. As DNA, the CDR3 is TGCGCCAGCAGCCAAGGGGCCGGGACTAGCGGGGTCACAGATACGCAGTATTTT. The encoded protein is CASSQGAGTSGVTDTQYF.

This rearrangement joins TRBV5-1 to TRBJ1-1, with D possibly TRBD1 on 5 matching bases. This CDR3 spans 13 amino acids. Germline V gives CDR1 SGHRS, CDR2 YFSETQ. Trimming cost V 4 bases and J 2 bases, with 9 bases left between them. DNA of the CDR3: TGCGCCAGCAGCGAGGGGAGCAACACTGAAGCTTTCTTT. Its protein is CASSEGSNTEAFF.

This clonotype was detected many times. This chain joins TRBV7-2 and TRBJ2-1, with 8 nucleotides matching TRBD2. The V segment lost 1 base and the J segment 6 bases; nucleotides outside the gene matches: 5. CDR3 length: 15 residues. CDR1 is SGHTA and CDR2 is FQGNSA in the germline V gene. The CDR3 DNA reads TGTGCCAGCAGCTTAGTCCGGCTAGCGGGCAATGAGCAGTTCTTC. Translating gives CASSLVRLAGNEQFF.

This clonotype was observed many times. This rearrangement joins TRBV7-2 to TRBJ2-3; no clear D gene. Trimming took 5 bases from V and 2 from J, leaving 20 bases between them. The CDR3 is 17 residues long. The germline V gene has CDR1 SGHTA and CDR2 FQGNSA. The DNA of the CDR3 is TGTGCCAGCAGCCTGCAGCTTTTGGGCGGTCTCACAGATACGCAGTATTTT. Encoded protein: CASSLQLLGGLTDTQYF.

This clonotype has at least ten counts. The rearrangement joins TRBV4-3 to TRBJ1-4, with D maybe TRBD1 (5 bases). Trimming shortened V by 0 bases and J by 13 bases, and 15 bases separated the two germline ends. The germline gives CDR1 LGHNA, CDR2 YSLEER. CDR3 length equals 14 residues. The CDR3 sequence: CASSQERQGNPLFF. The CDR3 DNA follows: TGCGCCAGCAGCCAAGAGCGCCAGGGTAATCCACTGTTTTTT.

The chain employs TRBV12-3 or TRBV12-4 and TRBJ1-4, with no clear D. The V end lost 8 bases, the J end lost 3 bases, and 10 bases lay between the germline ends. The CDR3 is made up of 13 amino acids. In DNA, the CDR3 is TGTGCCAGCCAACAGTGGTCTAATGAAAAACTGTTTTTT. This translates into CASQQWSNEKLFF.

This sequence joins TRBV7-2 and TRBJ2-5; D possibly corresponds to TRBD2 (5 bases). Germline CDR1 and CDR2: SGHTA and FQGNSA. V lost 5 bases to trimming and J lost 5 bases, with 18 bases between them. The CDR3 covers 15 residues. CDR3 DNA sequence: TGTGCCAGCAGCCCCCCCGCGCAGGCGGGCGAGACCCAGTACTTC. Amino acids: CASSPPAQAGETQYF.

The chain links TRBV19 to TRBJ1-2; no clear D. This CDR3 contains 17 residues. CDR1 and CDR2 (germline): LNHDA, SQIVND (reference sequence). Trimming cost V 5 bases and J 4 bases, with 23 bases left between them. CDR3 in amino acids: CASSVQARPDHFYGYTF. CDR3 DNA: TGTGCCAGTAGTGTTCAGGCCAGGCCTGACCACTTCTATGGCTACACCTTC.

This clonotype was observed at least ten times. The rearrangement joins TRBV6-5 to TRBJ1-3; no reliable D call. CDR1 is MNHEY and CDR2 is SVGAGI in the germline V gene. Trimming shortened V by 2 bases and J by 9 bases, and 11 bases separated the two germline ends. This CDR3 spans 13 amino acids. The CDR3, as DNA: TGTGCCAGCAGTTACCGCGACCTAGGCACCATATATTTT. Translating it yields CASSYRDLGTIYF.

V is TRBV18 and J is TRBJ2-6, with 12 bases matching TRBD1. V was clipped by 6 bases and J by 2 bases; unmatched bases: 11. CDR3 length equals 19 residues. Germline V gives CDR1 KGHSH, CDR2 LQKENI. In DNA, the CDR3 is TGTGCCAGCTCCGCACGGGGGACAGGGGGCCCCCCTGGGGCCAACGTCCTGACTTTC. It codes for CASSARGTGGPPGANVLTF. The complete variable domain, with remaining parts taken from reference TRBV18 and TRBJ2-6, reads NAGVMQNPRHLVRRRGQEARLRCSPMKGHSHVYWYRQLPEEGLKFMVYLQKENIIDESGMPKERFSAEFPKEGPSILRIQQVVRGDSAAYFCASSARGTGGPPGANVLTFGAGSRLTVL.

The table lists this clonotype with many counts. The rearrangement joins TRBV10-2 to TRBJ2-5; 7 bases align to TRBD1. J lost 1 base, V lost 3 bases, and 5 bases had no gene match. The CDR3 consists of 15 residues. CDR1 is WSHSY, CDR2 SAAADI, per germline. The CDR3 region has the DNA TGCGCCAGCAGTGATTTACAGGGGACCCAAGAGACCCAGTACTTC. Its translation: CASSDLQGTQETQYF.

A single count supports this clonotype. A read error may explain this, as a much larger clone is one base away. The chain carries TRBV11-2 and TRBJ1-2, with D uncertain. The CDR3 is 12 residues long. Germline lookup yields CDR1 SGHAT and CDR2 FQNNGV. Trimming took off 5 bases at V and 8 bases at J, with 12 bases between the two ends. The CDR3 protein is CASSARHGGYTF. The CDR3 DNA sequence: TGTGCCAGCAGCGCGAGACATGGAGGCTACACCTTC.